This T cell receptor beta chain was identified during a study of T cell responses to AZD1222 COVID-19 vaccine. Study findings and constraints: No day 14 peak samples; only post-peak repertoires were characterized.

TCRdb's copy holds only in-frame clones and misses some; the assay was immunoSEQ multiplex PCR. The repertoire holds about 100,000 clones, with more than 75% as singletons. A word on this clone: Its antigen remains unknown.

The CDR3 covers 16 residues. After removal of 3 bases from V and 3 bases from J, the junction contained 7 bases not matched to a gene. Germline-derived CDR1 and CDR2 are LGHNA and YNFKEQ. The chain joins TRBV4-2 to TRBJ2-1, with 8 bases lining up with TRBD2. Sequencing used peripheral blood, obtained 28 days after the second AZD1222 dose. The sequence came from an adult who received the AZD1222 COVID-19 vaccine. This CDR3 reads CASSHTAGVNYNEQFF. The CDR3 DNA sequence: TGTGCCAGCAGCCACACAGCGGGGGTCAACTACAATGAGCAGTTCTTC.